This entry lists 8 T cell receptor beta chains sequenced from one sample in a study of blood T cell repertoires in COVID-19. TCRdb's copy holds only in-frame clones and misses some; the assay was immunoSEQ multiplex PCR. Of about 86,000 clones in the sample, approximately 88% are singletons; the top ten hold more than 25%. Source material: peripheral blood. These receptors were collected from an elderly woman with active or convalescent COVID-19.

This clone was recorded a few times. V usage is TRBV28 and J usage is TRBJ1-5, with TRBD1 matching over 7 bases. V shed 4 bases, J shed 0 bases, and the junction held 3 bases outside the gene matches. Germline V CDR1 and CDR2: MDHEN, SYDVKM. The CDR3 runs to 15 residues. The CDR3 nucleotides are TGTGCCAGCAGTTGGAAGGGGGCTAGCAATCAGCCCCAGCATTTT. Amino acid sequence: CASSWKGASNQPQHF.

The chain combines TRBV14 with TRBJ2-1; TRBD2 matches 14 bases. CDR1 and CDR2 from the germline V gene are SGHDN and FVKESK. The CDR3 consists of 15 residues. With 3 bases clipped from V and 9 bases from J, the junction kept 4 bases outside the gene matches. CDR3 residues: CASSQGTSGRVEQFF. Here the CDR3 DNA reads TGTGCCAGCAGCCAGGGGACTAGCGGGAGAGTTGAGCAGTTCTTC.

The chain employs TRBV29-1 and TRBJ2-3; the match to TRBD2 covers 10 bases. Germline CDR1 SQVTM, CDR2 ANQGSEA. The CDR3 runs 14 residues. V trimming: 6 bases; J trimming: 2 bases; junction bases outside the gene matches: 5. This chain's CDR3 is CSVTGLAFTDTQYF. Here the CDR3 DNA reads TGCAGCGTGACGGGACTAGCGTTCACAGATACGCAGTATTTT.

The chain links TRBV5-4 to TRBJ1-1; 8 positions match TRBD1. This CDR3 is built from 13 residues. The germline gives CDR1 SGHNT, CDR2 YYREEE (reference sequence). J gave up 4 bases and V 1 base, and 0 bases lay outside the gene matches. The CDR3 reads CASSLTGGTEAFF. CDR3 nucleotides: TGTGCCAGCAGCTTGACAGGGGGCACTGAAGCTTTCTTT.

The V call is TRBV7-2, the J call TRBJ2-5; 8 bases line up with TRBD1. CDR3 size: 18 residues. Germline V gene data show CDR1 as SGHTA and CDR2 as FQGNSA. The ends lost 0 bases at V and 0 bases at J; junction bases unmatched: 9. CDR3 sequence (DNA): TGTGCCAGCAGCTTAGCGCCCCGACAGGGGACGTACCAAGAGACCCAGTACTTC. Residues: CASSLAPRQGTYQETQYF. The full variable domain, rest sourced from reference TRBV7-2 and TRBJ2-5, is GAGVSQSPSNKVTEKGKDVELRCDPISGHTALYWYRQSLGQGLEFLIYFQGNSAPDKSGLPSDRFSAERTGGSVSTLTIQRTQQEDSAVYLCASSLAPRQGTYQETQYFGPGTRLLVL.

As to this clone: The junction shows a germline mismatch at one end, possibly a read error. This chain links TRBV7-2 with TRBJ1-1; TRBD1 is a possible D gene (5 bases). The CDR3 contains 14 residues. Germline values: CDR1 SGHTA, CDR2 FQGNSA. CDR3 nucleotide sequence: TGTGCCAGCAGCTTAGTTGGGGGGAACGCTGAAGCTTTCTTT. It translates to CASSLVGGNAEAFF. Variable domain in full (rest from reference TRBV7-2 and TRBJ1-1): GAGVSQSPSNKVTEKGKDVELRCDPISGHTALYWYRQSLGQGLEFLIYFQGNSAPDKSGLPSDRFSAERTGGSVSTLTIQRTQQEDSAVYLCASSLVGGNAEAFFGQGTRLTVV.

This clone was detected once. The chain links TRBV4-1 to TRBJ1-2; 9 nucleotides line up with TRBD1. Trimming at V came to 2 bases and at J to 3 bases, leaving 10 bases not matched to a gene. The CDR3 contains 17 residues. CDR1 and CDR2 from the germline V gene are MGHRA and YSYEKL. CDR3 in amino acids: CASSQSDGTGTYYGYTF. CDR3 coding DNA: TGCGCCAGCAGCCAATCAGATGGGACAGGGACCTACTATGGCTACACCTTC.

This clone has more than one count but fewer than ten. The chain uses TRBV7-6 and TRBJ2-7; 7 bases agree with TRBD1. This CDR3 has 14 residues. In germline, CDR1 is SGHVS, CDR2 FNYEAQ. With 4 bases clipped from V and 6 bases from J, the junction kept 9 bases outside the gene matches. CDR3 region: CASSSTGAVLEQYF. The CDR3 nucleotides are TGTGCCAGCAGCTCCACAGGGGCCGTGCTCGAGCAGTACTTC.